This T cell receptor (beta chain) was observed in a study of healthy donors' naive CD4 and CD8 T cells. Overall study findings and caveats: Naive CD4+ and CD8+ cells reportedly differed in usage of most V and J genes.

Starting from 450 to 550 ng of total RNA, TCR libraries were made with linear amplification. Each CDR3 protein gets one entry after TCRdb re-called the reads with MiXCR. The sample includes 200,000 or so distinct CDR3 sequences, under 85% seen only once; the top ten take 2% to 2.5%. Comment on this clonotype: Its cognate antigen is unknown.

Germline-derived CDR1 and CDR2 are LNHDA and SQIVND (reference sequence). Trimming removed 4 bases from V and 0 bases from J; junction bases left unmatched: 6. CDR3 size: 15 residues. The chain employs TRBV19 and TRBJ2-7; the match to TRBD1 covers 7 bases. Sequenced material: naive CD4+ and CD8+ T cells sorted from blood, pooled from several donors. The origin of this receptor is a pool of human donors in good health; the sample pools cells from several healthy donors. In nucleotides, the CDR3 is TGTGCCAGTAGTACCAGACAGGGATCCTCCTACGAGCAGTACTTC. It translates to CASSTRQGSSYEQYF.